Given below is one T cell receptor (beta chain) in context. Its binding antigen is unknown. Per-base qualities were not stored, and no clone one base away is much larger. The junction carries 6 bases between V and J, which are trimmed by 6 bases and 1 base respectively. The CDR3 spans 12 residues, from the cysteine through the phenylalanine. Here the CDR3 DNA is all that survives: 36 bases in frame from base 1. CDR1 and CDR2 were assigned from the germline V gene as SNHLY and FYNNEI. TCRbeta CDR3 regions were amplified from genomic DNA by means of the immunoSEQ Assay, a bias-controlled multiplex PCR. Per the authors' processing: The number of nucleated cells in each sample was estimated from the amplification of reference gene primers within the assay. Sequence reads were collapsed and filtered to measure the absolute abundance of every unique TCRbeta CDR3 rearrangement. For each sample, productive Simpson clonality was calculated by taking the square root of Simpson's diversity index across productive rearrangements. TCRdb stores this immuneACCESS table with in-frame sequences only. Part of the clones is absent; in the studies checked, under half of the shortfall reflects unresolved V genes, and no reason is known for the rest. That table gives V, J and clone size, and the DNA gave D and trimming. The sample table lists around 170,000 clones, 88% of them with a count of one. Together, the top ten hold about 26% of the sample.

The record originates from a study of blood T cell repertoires in COVID-19 (TCRdb year 2020). Concerning the study at large: The collaborator samples originated in the United States, Italy and Spain and spanned the acute and convalescent phases of COVID-19. The prospective study material was composed of cDNA or gDNA derived from T cells, B-cell-depleted T cells, or PBMCs. The sample metadata nearly always contained a de-identified subject ID, COVID-19 status, age in years and sex. The dataset comprised deeply sampled blood TCRbeta repertoires from subjects exposed to, actively infected with, or recovered from COVID-19. Samples came from the ongoing ImmuneRACE study (first 160 participants) plus 1,254 subjects from 6 global collaborators. The repertoires were released in a freely available public database intended as a resource for research on the immune response to SARS-CoV-2. HLA class I and class II types, where available, came from metadata supplied by the sample provider rather than from assay-based typing.

Whole blood was collected in K2EDTA tubes by collaborating institutions according to the institutions' own protocols. Collaborator samples were shipped for TCRbeta analysis as frozen whole blood, isolated PBMCs, or DNA extracted from either sample type. Study-wide conclusions, independent of this receptor: The quantity of clinical and demographic metadata differed by source and by participant and was supplied without curation.

The sequence links TRBV2 to TRBJ2-5; TRBD1 is perhaps the D gene, given 6 matching bases. The specimen sequenced was peripheral blood. The TCR comes from a man in his fifties or sixties with acute or convalescent COVID-19. The DNA is as follows: TGTGCCAGCAGCAGGGGCCAAGAGACCCAGTACTTC. The encoded protein is CASSRGQETQYF.